Presented here are 13 T cell receptor beta chains from one specimen sequenced in a study of T cells after yellow fever vaccination. One entry per CDR3 protein results from TCRdb running MiXCR on the 5' RACE reads. This table has roughly 170,000 distinct CDR3 sequences, about 6% appearing once. Sequencing was performed on CD4+ T cells sorted from PBMCs, taken on the day of the first yellow fever vaccination. The source is a man aged 18 to 35 who received the YFV17D yellow fever vaccine.

This clonotype was recorded at least ten times. The rearrangement joins TRBV11-1 to TRBJ2-5; TRBD2 matches 8 bases. V shed 3 bases and J 9 bases; nucleotides not matched to a gene: 12. The CDR3 sequence is 15 residues long. Looked up from germline, CDR1 is SGHAT and CDR2 is FQDESV (reference sequence). The CDR3 DNA is TGTGCCAGCAGCTTGGACAGCGCCCGAGCGGGGGCCCAGTACTTC. Protein sequence: CASSLDSARAGAQYF.

This chain joins TRBV28 and TRBJ2-7; tentatively, D is TRBD1 or TRBD2 (5 bases each). There are 13 residues in the CDR3. The V end lost 3 bases, the J end lost 2 bases, and 8 bases lay between the germline ends. Germline V gene data show CDR1 as MDHEN and CDR2 as SYDVKM. The CDR3 is CASSFQGAYEQYV. The CDR3 nucleotides are TGTGCCAGCAGTTTCCAGGGAGCCTACGAGCAGTACGTC.

The J gene is TRBJ2-2, the V gene TRBV7-2, with a weak D call TRBD2 (6 bases). The CDR3 is 16 residues long. The V and J ends lost 4 bases and 6 bases respectively, with 18 bases between them. Germline V gene data show CDR1 as SGHTA and CDR2 as FQGNSA. The CDR3: CASSWGRRRVAGELFF. The CDR3 region has the DNA TGTGCCAGCAGCTGGGGTCGGCGGAGGGTCGCCGGGGAGCTGTTTTTT.

This clonotype was recorded many times. The chain links TRBV7-2 to TRBJ1-3; D is ambiguous. Germline loops: CDR1 SGHTA, CDR2 FQGNSA. The CDR3 contains 13 residues. V dropped 3 bases and J dropped 1 base, with 4 bases sitting between them. The CDR3 spells CASSFNSGNTIYF. CDR3 sequence (DNA): TGTGCCAGCAGCTTTAATTCTGGAAACACCATATATTTT.

This clonotype was observed a handful of times. V is TRBV5-1 and J is TRBJ1-1; D is possibly TRBD1 (6 bases). The V gene's germline CDR1 is SGHRS and CDR2 YFSETQ. The CDR3 has 16 residues. Trimming removed 3 bases from V and 1 base from J, with 16 bases in between. CDR3 in amino acids: CASSSLWAGANTEAFF. The CDR3 DNA is TGCGCCAGCAGCTCACTCTGGGCAGGGGCGAACACTGAAGCTTTCTTT.

The chain combines TRBV19 with TRBJ2-3; possibly TRBD2 for D (5 bases). CDR3 length: 15 amino acids. CDR1 is LNHDA and CDR2 is SQIVND in the germline V gene (reference sequence). Trimming pared 7 bases from V and 3 bases from J, leaving 17 bases between. The CDR3 reads CASNKGSGTTDTQYF. The CDR3 region has the DNA TGTGCCAGTAATAAGGGATCGGGAACGACAGATACGCAGTATTTT.

The chain uses TRBV20-1 and TRBJ1-2; the D is unclear. CDR1 is DFQATT, CDR2 SNEGSKA, per germline (reference sequence). V lost 6 bases and J lost 5, with 16 bases in between. CDR3 length equals 13 residues. The CDR3 sequence is CSAPVRAGYGYTF. DNA for the CDR3: TGCAGTGCCCCCGTTAGGGCCGGTTATGGCTACACCTTC.

This clonotype was detected only a few times. CDR3 residues: CASSLARAGSDTDTQYF. The DNA of the CDR3 is TGCGCCAGCAGCTTGGCCAGGGCGGGGAGTGACACAGATACGCAGTATTTT. The J gene is TRBJ2-3, the V gene TRBV5-1; TRBD2 might be the D (6 bases). This CDR3 spans 17 amino acids. Deletions cut 0 bases from V and 2 bases from J, with 16 bases between. Germline V gene sequence: CDR1 SGHRS, CDR2 YFSETQ.

The sample holds many counts of this clonotype. This chain uses TRBV5-1 with TRBJ2-1; TRBD1 might be the D (7 bases). The CDR3 is made up of 13 amino acids. The germline gives CDR1 SGHRS, CDR2 YFSETQ. The V gene lost 2 bases and the J gene lost 7 bases, with 10 bases spanning the gap. This CDR3 reads CASSFAGGNEQFF. In DNA form, the CDR3 reads TGCGCCAGCAGCTTCGCAGGGGGGAATGAGCAGTTCTTC.

The chain recombines TRBV18 with TRBJ2-3; maybe TRBD2 (6 bases). Trimming stripped 3 bases from V and 0 bases from J, with 13 bases between. From germline, CDR1 is KGHSH and CDR2 LQKENI. The CDR3 is 16 residues long. The DNA of the CDR3 is TGTGCCAGCTCACCTCTAGCGACTCCTAGCACAGATACGCAGTATTTT. As protein: CASSPLATPSTDTQYF.

V gene TRBV7-2 combines with J gene TRBJ1-2; TRBD1 is a possible D gene (5 bases). CDR3 size: 14 residues. The V end was cut by 1 base, the J end by 5 bases, with 11 bases between. Germline V gives CDR1 SGHTA, CDR2 FQGNSA. CDR3 DNA sequence: TGTGCCAGCAGCTTAGGTCCGGGGGAATATGGCTACACCTTC. Its protein is CASSLGPGEYGYTF.

The table lists this clonotype with a few counts. The chain employs TRBV5-1 and TRBJ1-2, with D unresolved. Looked up from germline, CDR1 is SGHRS and CDR2 is YFSETQ. V lost 0 bases and J 6 bases, leaving 12 bases between the germline ends. The CDR3 spans 14 residues. In nucleotides, the CDR3 is TGCGCCAGCAGCTTGGAGATGCCGAACAATGGCTACACCTTC. Its protein is CASSLEMPNNGYTF. The entire variable domain, with the rest obtained from reference TRBV5-1 and TRBJ1-2, is as follows: KAGVTQTPRYLIKTRGQQVTLSCSPISGHRSVSWYQQTPGQGLQFLFEYFSETQRNKGNFPGRFSGRQFSNSRSEMNVSTLELGDSALYLCASSLEMPNNGYTFGSGTRLTVV.

This clonotype has a handful of counts. The chain recombines TRBV2 with TRBJ1-1; possibly TRBD1 for D (5 bases). The V gene's germline CDR1 is SNHLY and CDR2 FYNNEI. V lost 6 bases and J 5 bases, leaving 16 bases between the germline ends. This CDR3 spans 14 amino acids. The CDR3 protein is CASRAGRMGTEAFF. The CDR3 nucleotides are TGTGCCAGCAGGGCGGGACGGATGGGGACTGAAGCTTTCTTT.